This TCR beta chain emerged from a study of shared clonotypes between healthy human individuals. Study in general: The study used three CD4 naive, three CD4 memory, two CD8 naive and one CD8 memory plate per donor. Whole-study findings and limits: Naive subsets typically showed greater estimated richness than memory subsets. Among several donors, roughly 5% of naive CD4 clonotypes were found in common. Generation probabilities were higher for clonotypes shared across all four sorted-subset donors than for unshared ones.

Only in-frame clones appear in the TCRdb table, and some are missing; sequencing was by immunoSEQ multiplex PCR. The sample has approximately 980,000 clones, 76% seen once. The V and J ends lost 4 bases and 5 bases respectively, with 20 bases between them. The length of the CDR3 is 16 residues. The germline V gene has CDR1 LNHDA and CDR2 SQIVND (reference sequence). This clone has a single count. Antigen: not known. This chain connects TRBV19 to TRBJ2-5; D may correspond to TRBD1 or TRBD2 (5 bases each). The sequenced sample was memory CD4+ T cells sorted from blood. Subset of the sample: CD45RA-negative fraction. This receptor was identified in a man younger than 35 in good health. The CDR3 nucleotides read TGTGCCAGTAGTACTTTCATGGGACCTGGACGGGAGACCCAGTACTTC. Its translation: CASSTFMGPGRETQYF. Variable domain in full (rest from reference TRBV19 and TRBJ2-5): DGGITQSPKYLFRKEGQNVTLSCEQNLNHDAMYWYRQDPGQGLRLIYYSQIVNDFQKGDIAEGYSVSREKKESFPLTVTSAQKNPTAFYLCASSTFMGPGRETQYFGPGTRLLVL.